The entry below gives a single T cell receptor beta chain sequence along with its context. Antigen: not known. The sample belongs to a study of shared clonotypes between healthy human individuals. Study findings and constraints: Sorted-subset samples were not fully sequenced, rarefaction indicated.

As defined, naive CD8 cells were CD45RO-negative and positively selected for CCR7, with terminally differentiated effector memory CD45RA+ cells excluded. An assay was performed, and its level was deep. Several immunoSEQ plates received, in even portions, the genomic DNA of each subset. TCRdb's table, derived via immunoSEQ multiplex PCR, lists solely in-frame clones and lacks some. Among around 1.9 million clones, roughly 91% were seen once, and the ten largest hold 1.7%. The sequenced sample was naive CD8+ T cells from PBMCs. This TCR came from a man between 18 and 29 years old in good health. Some clones in this sample may be carry-over from other donors' samples.

The CDR3 DNA reads TGTGCCATCAGTGACAGTGGCAGCGAACTCTACGAGCAGTACTTC. Translation: CAISDSGSELYEQYF. The chain has TRBV10-3 and TRBJ2-7, with no clear D. V shed 3 bases and J shed 3 bases, with 15 bases lying between them. Per germline, CDR1 ENHRY and CDR2 SYGVKD. This CDR3 is 15 amino acids long.